This entry features one T cell receptor (beta chain) sequence. Antigen: not known. This sample stems from a study of T-cell memory formation after mild COVID-19. The wider study: Clusters were largely donor specific. Study observations and caveats: Pre-infection memory harbored some responding clones, suggesting cross-reactive memory joined.

Constant-segment-primed 5'RACE gave TCR alpha and TCR beta cDNA libraries with sample barcodes and UMIs. TCRdb reprocessed the 5' RACE reads via MiXCR and lists one record per CDR3 protein. The sample carries roughly 400,000 distinct CDR3 sequences, 20% to 25% recorded once. CDR3 length: 13 residues. V lost 5 bases and J lost 6; bases outside the gene matches: 4. Germline values: CDR1 SGHTA, CDR2 FQGNSA. This receptor was taken from an adult woman who had mild COVID-19 (a few samples of this study predate the infection). Cell type and time point are not known. The chain links TRBV7-2 to TRBJ1-5; 7 bases match TRBD1. The sequencing input was PBMCs or a T cell subset sorted from them (not recorded which). As DNA, the CDR3 is TGTGCCAGCAGCCCGACAGGGTTTCAGCCCCAGCATTTT. Translated: CASSPTGFQPQHF.